One and the same sample provided the 17 T cell receptor beta chains below, sequenced in a study of cytomegalovirus exposure and HLA in healthy donors. With 60 Vbeta and 13 Jbeta primers, the PCR was carried out. Generated by immunoSEQ multiplex PCR, the TCRdb table keeps only in-frame clones and is missing some. The sample records 150,000 to 200,000 clones, about 71% being singletons. The sample taken for sequencing was PBMCs. The receptors come from a middle-aged woman in good health and CMV-seropositive.

The chain uses TRBV5-4 and TRBJ2-7, with D maybe TRBD1 (6 bases). This CDR3 region has 14 residues. CDR1 and CDR2 from the germline V gene are SGHNT and YYREEE (reference sequence). V lost 4 bases and J 0 bases, leaving 11 bases between the germline ends. The DNA of the CDR3 is TGTGCCAGCAGCCTTCGACAGGACTCCTACGAGCAGTACTTC. This encodes CASSLRQDSYEQYF.

CDR3 protein: CASSEVEGGAIKAFF. DNA of the CDR3: TGTGCCAGCAGTGAAGTGGAAGGGGGCGCGATAAAAGCTTTCTTT. The chain has TRBV2 and TRBJ1-1; 7 bases map to TRBD1. V lost 1 base and J lost 9; bases outside the gene matches: 11. Germline-derived CDR1 and CDR2 are SNHLY and FYNNEI. CDR3 length: 15 residues.

The gene calls are TRBV19 and TRBJ2-5; 11 positions match TRBD2. The ends lost 3 bases at V and 2 bases at J; junction bases unmatched: 2. This CDR3 comprises 15 residues. In germline, CDR1 is LNHDA, CDR2 SQIVND (reference sequence). The DNA for the CDR3 is TGTGCCAGTAGTATTACTAGCGGGGGACAAGAGACCCAGTACTTC. Translation gives CASSITSGGQETQYF.

This clone was seen more than once but under ten times. This chain links TRBV12-5 with TRBJ1-6; D might be TRBD1 (6 bases). Germline values: CDR1 LGHNT, CDR2 FRNRAP. V gave up 5 bases and J gave up 10 bases, with 21 bases separating them. The CDR3 is made up of 16 amino acids. DNA for the CDR3: TGTGCTAGTGGTGCACTTACAGGGATTGTACGGTCACCCCTCCACTTT. Protein product: CASGALTGIVRSPLHF.

In this sample, this clone turned up once. CDR3 loop: CASSFGQGANTEAFF. CDR3 nucleotide sequence: TGCGCCAGCAGCTTCGGCCAGGGGGCGAACACTGAAGCTTTCTTT. The gene calls are TRBV5-1 and TRBJ1-1, with 8 bases lining up with TRBD1. V was pared by 2 bases and J by 1 base, with 4 bases of the junction left unmatched. The CDR3 spans 15 residues. Per germline, CDR1 SGHRS and CDR2 YFSETQ.

This clone came up once. The gene calls are TRBV18 and TRBJ2-7, with D uncertain. Trimming took 3 bases from V and 0 from J, leaving 6 bases between them. The germline V gene has CDR1 KGHSH and CDR2 LQKENI. CDR3 length: 13 residues. The CDR3 region has the DNA TGTGCCAGCTCACCGATGAGCTCCTACGAGCAGTACTTC. Protein sequence: CASSPMSSYEQYF.

This clone was counted between two and nine times. This chain joins TRBV6-5 and TRBJ2-2; unclear D gene. V was pared by 6 bases and J by 5 bases, with 7 bases between. Germline-derived CDR1 and CDR2 are MNHEY and SVGAGI. The CDR3 sequence is 12 residues long. Here the CDR3 reads CASRTSTGELFF. The CDR3 DNA reads TGTGCCAGCAGAACGAGTACCGGGGAGCTGTTTTTT.

This chain joins TRBV6-5 and TRBJ1-1, with TRBD1 identical over 7 bases. This CDR3 has 12 amino acids. CDR1 and CDR2 from the germline V gene are MNHEY and SVGAGI. V lost 7 bases to trimming and J lost 5 bases; unmatched junction nucleotides: 4. The CDR3, as DNA: TGTGCCAGCAAGACAGGGTTAACTGAAGCTTTCTTT. It specifies CASKTGLTEAFF.

The rearrangement uses TRBV5-1 and TRBJ2-3, with D possibly being TRBD1 (6 bases). The CDR3 sequence is 12 residues long. Trimming left V 6 bases short and J 7 bases short, with 12 bases between. CDR1 and CDR2 (germline): SGHRS, YFSETQ. This CDR3 reads CASTDRINTQYF. CDR3 sequence (DNA): TGCGCCAGCACCGACAGGATTAATACGCAGTATTTT.

The chain has TRBV28 and TRBJ1-4; D unresolved. Deletions cut 6 bases from V and 0 bases from J, with 8 bases between. The CDR3 has 14 residues. Germline values: CDR1 MDHEN, CDR2 SYDVKM. CDR3 coding DNA: TGTGCCAGCAGGGCGACAACAACTAATGAAAAACTGTTTTTT. Protein sequence: CASRATTTNEKLFF.

V usage is TRBV19 and J usage is TRBJ1-2, with 9 positions matching TRBD1. The CDR3 is made up of 15 amino acids. V lost 7 bases to trimming and J lost 8 bases; unmatched junction nucleotides: 14. The germline V gene encodes CDR1 LNHDA and CDR2 SQIVND (reference sequence). As DNA, the CDR3 is TGTGCCAGTATTTCGGGTGTGGGACAGGGTCGCGGCTACACCTTC. It encodes CASISGVGQGRGYTF. The full variable domain, rest sourced from reference TRBV19 and TRBJ1-2, is DGGITQSPKYLFRKEGQNVTLSCEQNLNHDAMYWYRQDPGQGLRLIYYSQIVNDFQKGDIAEGYSVSREKKESFPLTVTSAQKNPTAFYLCASISGVGQGRGYTFGSGTRLTVV.

By sample share, this clone is medium-sized. The J gene is TRBJ1-3, the V gene TRBV4-1; TRBD1 aligns across 8 bases. Unmatched junction bases numbered 5, after V lost 1 base and J lost 0 bases. Looked up from germline, CDR1 is MGHRA and CDR2 is YSYEKL. The CDR3 totals 17 residues. CDR3 region: CASSQALGQGSGNTIYF. The CDR3 coding sequence is TGCGCCAGCAGCCAAGCCCTAGGACAGGGCTCTGGAAACACCATATATTTT.

The DNA of the CDR3 is TGTGCCAGCAGCACAGGGGTGTACACTGAAGCTTTCTTT. Translating it yields CASSTGVYTEAFF. V and J are TRBV7-2 and TRBJ1-1; 7 bases fit TRBD1. J gave up 3 bases and V 5 bases, and 3 bases lay outside the gene matches. The germline V gene has CDR1 SGHTA and CDR2 FQGNSA. The CDR3 consists of 13 residues.

CDR3 nucleotide sequence: TGTGCCAGCAGCTTAGCGGGGGGCGGGGGTGAGCAGTTCTTC. It specifies CASSLAGGGGEQFF. The rearrangement uses TRBV7-2 and TRBJ2-1; weak D call: TRBD2 (7 bases). Germline V gives CDR1 SGHTA, CDR2 FQGNSA. The CDR3 runs to 14 residues. Deletions cut 0 bases from V and 9 bases from J, with 12 bases between.

This chain joins TRBV28 and TRBJ1-2, with a weak D call TRBD1 (5 bases). The CDR3 consists of 13 residues. The germline V and J ends were trimmed by 4 bases and 4 bases, with 10 bases remaining between them. Looked up from germline, CDR1 is MDHEN and CDR2 is SYDVKM. This CDR3 reads CASSYRRSYGYTF. CDR3 DNA: TGTGCCAGCAGTTACAGGAGATCCTATGGCTACACCTTC.

This chain uses TRBV7-8 with TRBJ1-4; a weak D match, TRBD1 (6 bases). This CDR3 has 18 amino acids. V was trimmed by 5 bases and J by 4 bases, leaving 23 bases between them. CDR1 and CDR2 (germline): SGHVS, FQNEAQ. CDR3 protein: CASSKLRIQGIGNEKLFF. CDR3 nucleotides: TGTGCCAGCAGCAAGCTTAGGATACAGGGTATTGGTAATGAAAAACTGTTTTTT.

This clone was counted only a few times. The chain carries TRBV7-2 and TRBJ2-7, with a weak D call TRBD1 (6 bases). V was trimmed by 4 bases and J by 4 bases, leaving 14 bases between them. This CDR3 has 14 residues. Looked up from germline, CDR1 is SGHTA and CDR2 is FQGNSA. The CDR3 protein is CASSSNRVPYEQYF. DNA for the CDR3: TGTGCCAGCAGCTCGAACAGGGTTCCTTACGAGCAGTACTTC. Complete variable domain (other parts from reference TRBV7-2 and TRBJ2-7): GAGVSQSPSNKVTEKGKDVELRCDPISGHTALYWYRQSLGQGLEFLIYFQGNSAPDKSGLPSDRFSAERTGGSVSTLTIQRTQQEDSAVYLCASSSNRVPYEQYFGPGTRLTVT.